This T cell receptor beta chain stems from a study of blood T cell repertoires in COVID-19. Sequencing used immunoSEQ multiplex PCR; TCRdb keeps in-frame clones, though not all of them. Found here are approximately 46,000 clones, about four fifths of them singletons; the top ten hold approximately 4.1%. This TCR derives from a woman in her seventies with acute or convalescent COVID-19. The sequenced sample was peripheral blood.

The DNA for the CDR3 is TGTGCCAGCAGCTTAGCGACAGGGAATCAGCCCCAGCATTTT. Its protein product is CASSLATGNQPQHF. The chain is built from TRBV7-2 and TRBJ1-5, with 7 bases aligning to TRBD1. CDR3 length: 14 amino acids. V gave up 0 bases and J gave up 4 bases; unmatched junction bases: 0. Germline V CDR1 and CDR2: SGHTA, FQGNSA.